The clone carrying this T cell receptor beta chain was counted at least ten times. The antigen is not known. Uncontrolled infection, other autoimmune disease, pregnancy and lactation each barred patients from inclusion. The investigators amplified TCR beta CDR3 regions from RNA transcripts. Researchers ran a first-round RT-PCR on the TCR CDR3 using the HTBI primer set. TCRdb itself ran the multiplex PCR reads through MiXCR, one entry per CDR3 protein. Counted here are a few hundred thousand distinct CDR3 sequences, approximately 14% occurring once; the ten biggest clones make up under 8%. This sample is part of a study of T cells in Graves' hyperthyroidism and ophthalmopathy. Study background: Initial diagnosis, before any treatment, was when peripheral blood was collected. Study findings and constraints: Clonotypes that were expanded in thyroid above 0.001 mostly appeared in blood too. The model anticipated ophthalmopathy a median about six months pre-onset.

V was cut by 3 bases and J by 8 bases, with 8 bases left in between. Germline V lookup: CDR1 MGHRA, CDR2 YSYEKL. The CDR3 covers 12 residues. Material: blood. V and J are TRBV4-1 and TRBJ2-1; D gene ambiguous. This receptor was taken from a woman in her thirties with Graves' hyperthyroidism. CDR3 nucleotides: TGCGCCAGCAGCCACTCGCAGTATGAGCAGTTCTTC. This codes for CASSHSQYEQFF.